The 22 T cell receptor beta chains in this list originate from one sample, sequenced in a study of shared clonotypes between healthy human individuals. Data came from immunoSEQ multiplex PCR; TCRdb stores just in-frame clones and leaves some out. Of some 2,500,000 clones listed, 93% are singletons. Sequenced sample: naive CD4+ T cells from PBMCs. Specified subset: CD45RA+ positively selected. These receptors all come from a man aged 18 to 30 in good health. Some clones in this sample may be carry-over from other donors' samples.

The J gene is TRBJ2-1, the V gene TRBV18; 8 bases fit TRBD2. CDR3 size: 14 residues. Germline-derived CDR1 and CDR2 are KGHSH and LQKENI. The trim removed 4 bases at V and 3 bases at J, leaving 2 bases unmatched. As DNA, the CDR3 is TGTGCCAGCTCACGGACTAGCAGCTACAATGAGCAGTTCTTC. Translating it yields CASSRTSSYNEQFF.

The CDR3 sequence is CASRPSGTSYEQYF. In nucleotides, the CDR3 is TGTGCCAGCAGACCAAGCGGGACTTCCTACGAGCAGTACTTC. V gene TRBV7-9 combines with J gene TRBJ2-7; TRBD2 matches at 7 bases. V shed 6 bases, J shed 1 base, and the junction held 6 bases outside the gene matches. Per germline, CDR1 SEHNR and CDR2 FQNEAQ (reference sequence). The CDR3 has 14 residues.

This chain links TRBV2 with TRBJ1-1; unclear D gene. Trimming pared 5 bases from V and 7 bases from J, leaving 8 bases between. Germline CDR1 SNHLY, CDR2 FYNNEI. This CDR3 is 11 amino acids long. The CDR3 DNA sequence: TGTGCCAGCAGTTATACCTTTGAAGCTTTCTTT. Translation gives CASSYTFEAFF.

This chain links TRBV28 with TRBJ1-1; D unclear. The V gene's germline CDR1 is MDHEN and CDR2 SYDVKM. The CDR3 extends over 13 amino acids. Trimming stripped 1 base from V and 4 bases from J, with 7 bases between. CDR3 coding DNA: TGTGCCAGCAGTTTATTATACCGCACTGAAGCTTTCTTT. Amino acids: CASSLLYRTEAFF.

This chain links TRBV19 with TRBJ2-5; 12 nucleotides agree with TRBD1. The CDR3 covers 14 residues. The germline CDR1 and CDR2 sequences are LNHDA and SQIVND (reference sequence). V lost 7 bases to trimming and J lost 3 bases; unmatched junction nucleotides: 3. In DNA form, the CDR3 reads TGTGCCAGTACTGGGACAGGGGGCGAAGAGACCCAGTACTTC. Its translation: CASTGTGGEETQYF.

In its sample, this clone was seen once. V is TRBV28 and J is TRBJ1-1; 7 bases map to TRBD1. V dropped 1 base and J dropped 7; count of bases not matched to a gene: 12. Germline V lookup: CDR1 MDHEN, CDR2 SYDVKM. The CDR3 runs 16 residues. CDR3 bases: TGTGCCAGCAGTTTATACAAGACAGGGCCTTTAAGTGAAGCTTTCTTT. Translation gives CASSLYKTGPLSEAFF.

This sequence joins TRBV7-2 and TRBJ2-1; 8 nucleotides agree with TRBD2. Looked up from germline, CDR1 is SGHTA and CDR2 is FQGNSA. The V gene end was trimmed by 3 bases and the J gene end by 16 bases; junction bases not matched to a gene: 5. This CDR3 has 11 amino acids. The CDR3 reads CASSLGTSYFF. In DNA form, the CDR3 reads TGTGCCAGCAGCTTGGGGACTAGTTATTTCTTC.

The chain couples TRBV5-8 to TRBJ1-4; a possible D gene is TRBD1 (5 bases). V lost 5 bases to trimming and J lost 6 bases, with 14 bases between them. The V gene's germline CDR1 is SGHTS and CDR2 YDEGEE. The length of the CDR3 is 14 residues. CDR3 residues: CASRMGRWDEKLFF. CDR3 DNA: TGTGCCAGCAGGATGGGACGGTGGGATGAAAAACTGTTTTTT.

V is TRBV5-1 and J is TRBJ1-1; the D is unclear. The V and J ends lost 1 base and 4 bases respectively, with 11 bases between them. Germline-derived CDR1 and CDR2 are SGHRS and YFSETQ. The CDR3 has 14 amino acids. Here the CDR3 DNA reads TGCGCCAGCAGCTTGCTCGCCCTGAGCACTGAAGCTTTCTTT. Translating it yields CASSLLALSTEAFF.

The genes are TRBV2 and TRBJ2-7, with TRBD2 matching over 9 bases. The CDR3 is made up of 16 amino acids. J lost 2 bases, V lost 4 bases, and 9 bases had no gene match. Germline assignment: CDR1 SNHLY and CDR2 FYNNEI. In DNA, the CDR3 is TGTGCCAGCAGTGTTGAAGCGGGAGGATTCACCTACGAGCAGTACTTC. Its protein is CASSVEAGGFTYEQYF.

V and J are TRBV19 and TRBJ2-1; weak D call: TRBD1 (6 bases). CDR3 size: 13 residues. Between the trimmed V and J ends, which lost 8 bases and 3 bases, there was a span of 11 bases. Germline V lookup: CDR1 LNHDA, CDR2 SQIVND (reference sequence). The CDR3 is CASGGRLYNEQFF. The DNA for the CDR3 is TGTGCCAGTGGGGGCCGTCTCTACAATGAGCAGTTCTTC.

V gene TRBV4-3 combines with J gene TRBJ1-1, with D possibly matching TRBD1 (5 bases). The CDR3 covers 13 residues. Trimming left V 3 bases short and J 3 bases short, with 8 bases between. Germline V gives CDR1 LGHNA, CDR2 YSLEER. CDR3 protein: CASSQLRDTEAFF. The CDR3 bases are TGCGCCAGCAGCCAGCTCAGGGACACTGAAGCTTTCTTT.

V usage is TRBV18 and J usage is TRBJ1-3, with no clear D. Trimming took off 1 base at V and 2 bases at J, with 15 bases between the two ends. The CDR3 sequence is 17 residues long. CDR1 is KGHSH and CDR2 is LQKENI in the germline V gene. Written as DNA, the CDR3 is TGTGCCAGCTCACCACTTCGTTCCCCTCAACCTGGAAACACCATATATTTT. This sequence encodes CASSPLRSPQPGNTIYF.

This CDR3 reads CASSRHLGGVGPSGANVLTF. CDR3 bases: TGCGCCAGCAGCCGTCATCTTGGGGGCGTCGGCCCTTCTGGGGCCAACGTCCTGACTTTC. This chain uses TRBV4-3 with TRBJ2-6; TRBD1 is a possible D gene (6 bases). CDR1 and CDR2 (germline): LGHNA, YSLEER. The CDR3 sequence is 20 residues long. The V gene lost 4 bases and the J gene lost 1 base, with 23 bases spanning the gap.

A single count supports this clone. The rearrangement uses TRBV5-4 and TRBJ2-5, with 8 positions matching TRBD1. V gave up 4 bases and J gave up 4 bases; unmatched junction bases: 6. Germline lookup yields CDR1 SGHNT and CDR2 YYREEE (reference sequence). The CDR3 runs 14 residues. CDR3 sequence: CASSQQGVLETQYF. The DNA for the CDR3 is TGTGCCAGCAGCCAACAGGGGGTTTTAGAGACCCAGTACTTC. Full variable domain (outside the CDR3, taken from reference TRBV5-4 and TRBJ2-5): ETGVTQSPTHLIKTRGQQVTLRCSSQSGHNTVSWYQQALGQGPQFIFQYYREEENGRGNFPPRFSGLQFPNYSSELNVNALELDDSALYLCASSQQGVLETQYFGPGTRLLVL.

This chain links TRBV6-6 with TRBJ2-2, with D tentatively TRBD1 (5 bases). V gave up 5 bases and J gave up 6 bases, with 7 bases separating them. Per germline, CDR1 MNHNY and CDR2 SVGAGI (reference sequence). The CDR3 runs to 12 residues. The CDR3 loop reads CASSQGAGELFF. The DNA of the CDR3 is TGTGCCAGCAGTCAGGGTGCCGGGGAGCTGTTTTTT.

The CDR3 sequence: CASSPNSAGSTDTQYF. The DNA for the CDR3 is TGTGCCAGCAGCCCTAACTCGGCGGGAAGCACAGATACGCAGTATTTT. The chain combines TRBV11-2 with TRBJ2-3; the D gene is possibly TRBD2 (6 bases). Germline V lookup: CDR1 SGHAT, CDR2 FQNNGV. The CDR3 contains 16 residues. Trimming took off 5 bases at V and 0 bases at J, with 15 bases between the two ends. Combining the CDR3 with reference TRBV11-2 and TRBJ2-3 gives the whole variable domain EAGVAQSPRYKIIEKRQSVAFWCNPISGHATLYWYQQILGQGPKLLIQFQNNGVVDDSQLPKDRFSAERLKGVDSTLKIQPAKLEDSAVYLCASSPNSAGSTDTQYFGPGTRLTVL.

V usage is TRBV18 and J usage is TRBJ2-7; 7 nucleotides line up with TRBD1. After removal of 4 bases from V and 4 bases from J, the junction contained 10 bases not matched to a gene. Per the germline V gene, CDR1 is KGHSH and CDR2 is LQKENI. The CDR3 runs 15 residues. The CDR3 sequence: CASSLPDRARYEQYF. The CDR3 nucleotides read TGTGCCAGCTCACTACCAGACAGGGCGCGATACGAGCAGTACTTC.

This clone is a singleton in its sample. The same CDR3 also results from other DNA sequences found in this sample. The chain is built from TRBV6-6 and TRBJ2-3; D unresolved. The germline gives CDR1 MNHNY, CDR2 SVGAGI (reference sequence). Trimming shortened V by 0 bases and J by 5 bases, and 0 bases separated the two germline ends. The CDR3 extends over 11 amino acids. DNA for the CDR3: TGTGCCAGCAGTTACTCAGATACGCAGTATTTT. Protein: CASSYSDTQYF.

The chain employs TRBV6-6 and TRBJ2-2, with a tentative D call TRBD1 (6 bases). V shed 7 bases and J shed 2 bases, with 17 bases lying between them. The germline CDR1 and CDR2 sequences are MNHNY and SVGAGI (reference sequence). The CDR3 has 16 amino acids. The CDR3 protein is CASTPQGGENTGELFF. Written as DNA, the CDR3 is TGTGCCAGCACCCCCCAAGGGGGTGAAAACACCGGGGAGCTGTTTTTT.

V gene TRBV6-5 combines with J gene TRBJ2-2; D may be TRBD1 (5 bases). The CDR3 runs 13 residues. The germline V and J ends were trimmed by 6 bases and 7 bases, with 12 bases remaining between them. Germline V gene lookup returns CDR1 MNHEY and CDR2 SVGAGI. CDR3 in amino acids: CASRDTTSGELFF. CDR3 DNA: TGTGCCAGCAGGGACACGACGAGCGGGGAGCTGTTTTTT.

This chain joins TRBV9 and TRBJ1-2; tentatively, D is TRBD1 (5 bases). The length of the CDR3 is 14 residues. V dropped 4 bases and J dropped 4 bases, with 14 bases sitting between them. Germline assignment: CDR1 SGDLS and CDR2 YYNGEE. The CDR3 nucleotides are TGTGCCAGCAGCCGGCAGGGTATCGCCTATGGCTACACCTTC. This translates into CASSRQGIAYGYTF.